This T cell receptor (beta chain) came from a study of T cells in Graves' hyperthyroidism and ophthalmopathy. As for the study in general: Once the initial diagnosis was made, peripheral blood was obtained before any treatment.

Patients were excluded because of uncontrolled infection, other autoimmune disease, pregnancy or lactation. About 9.4 ml fresh peripheral blood yielded the PBMCs. Per the germline V gene, CDR1 is DFQATT and CDR2 is SNEGSKA (reference sequence). V lost 3 bases and J lost 6, with 12 bases in between. The CDR3 loop spans 13 amino acids. This clonotype was observed at least ten times. Researchers amplified the TCR beta CDR3 regions from RNA transcripts. Primed by the HTBI set, a first-round RT-PCR was run on the TCR CDR3. Via MiXCR, TCRdb re-called the multiplex PCR reads, giving one row per CDR3 protein. This repertoire shows around 190,000 distinct CDR3 sequences, approximately 15% found once; its top ten account for about 31%.

The sequence was obtained from a woman between 45 and 65 years old with Graves' hyperthyroidism. The rearrangement joins TRBV20-1 to TRBJ1-5, with a possible D match to TRBD1 (5 bases). Sequenced: blood. The CDR3 reads CSARGDSTQPQHF. The CDR3 bases are TGCAGTGCTAGGGGAGACAGTACTCAGCCCCAGCATTTT.